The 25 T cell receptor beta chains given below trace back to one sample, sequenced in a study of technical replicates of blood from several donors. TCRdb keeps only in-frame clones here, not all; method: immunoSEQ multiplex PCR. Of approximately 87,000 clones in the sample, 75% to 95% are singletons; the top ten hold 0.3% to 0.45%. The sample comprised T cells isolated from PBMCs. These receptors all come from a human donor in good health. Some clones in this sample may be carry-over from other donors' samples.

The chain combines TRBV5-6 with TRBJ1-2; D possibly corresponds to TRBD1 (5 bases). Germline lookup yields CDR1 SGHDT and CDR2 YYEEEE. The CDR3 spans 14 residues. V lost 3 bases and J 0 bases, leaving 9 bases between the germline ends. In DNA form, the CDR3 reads TGTGCCAGCAGCTCCGGGACTACTAACTATGGCTACACCTTC. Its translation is CASSSGTTNYGYTF.

The CDR3 DNA sequence: TGTGCCAGCAGCTTAAGAACGGGAGGAGGAGAGCAGTACTTC. It is translated as CASSLRTGGGEQYF. This rearrangement joins TRBV5-5 to TRBJ2-7; 7 bases are a match to TRBD2. Germline CDR1 is SGHKS and CDR2 is YYEKEE (reference sequence). The CDR3 extends over 14 amino acids. The junction had 9 bases not matched to a gene; V was cut back by 2 bases and J by 7 bases.

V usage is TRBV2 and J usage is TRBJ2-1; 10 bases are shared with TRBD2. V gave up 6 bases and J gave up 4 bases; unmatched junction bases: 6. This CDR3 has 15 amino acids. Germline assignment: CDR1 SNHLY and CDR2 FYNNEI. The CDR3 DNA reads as TGTGCCAGCAGATTAGCGGGAGGTAGTTACAATGAGCAGTTCTTC. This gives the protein CASRLAGGSYNEQFF. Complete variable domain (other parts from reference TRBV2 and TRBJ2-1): EPEVTQTPSHQVTQMGQEVILRCVPISNHLYFYWYRQILGQKVEFLVSFYNNEISEKSEIFDDQFSVERPDGSNFTLKIRSTKLEDSAMYFCASRLAGGSYNEQFFGPGTRLTVL.

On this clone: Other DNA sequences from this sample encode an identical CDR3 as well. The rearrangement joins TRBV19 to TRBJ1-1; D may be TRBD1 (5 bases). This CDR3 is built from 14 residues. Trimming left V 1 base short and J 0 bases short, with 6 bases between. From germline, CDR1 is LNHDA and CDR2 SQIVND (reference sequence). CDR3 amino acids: CASSIGGMNTEAFF. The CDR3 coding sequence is TGTGCCAGTAGTATAGGGGGCATGAACACTGAAGCTTTCTTT.

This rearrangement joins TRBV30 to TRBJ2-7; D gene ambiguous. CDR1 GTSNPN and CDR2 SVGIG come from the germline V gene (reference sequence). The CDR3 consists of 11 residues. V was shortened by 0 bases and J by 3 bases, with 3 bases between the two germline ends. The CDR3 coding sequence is TGTGCCTGGAGTGTACACTACGAGCAGTACTTC. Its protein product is CAWSVHYEQYF.

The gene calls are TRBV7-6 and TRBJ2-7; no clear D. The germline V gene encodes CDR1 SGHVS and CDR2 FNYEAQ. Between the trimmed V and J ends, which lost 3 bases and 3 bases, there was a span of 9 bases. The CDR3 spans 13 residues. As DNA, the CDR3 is TGTGCCAGCAGCTTGAGACAAAACTACGAGCAGTACTTC. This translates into CASSLRQNYEQYF. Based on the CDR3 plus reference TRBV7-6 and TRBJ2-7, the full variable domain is GAGVSQSPRYKVTKRGQDVALRCDPISGHVSLYWYRQALGQGPEFLTYFNYEAQQDKSGLPNDRFSAERPEGSISTLTIQRTEQRDSAMYRCASSLRQNYEQYFGPGTRLTVT.

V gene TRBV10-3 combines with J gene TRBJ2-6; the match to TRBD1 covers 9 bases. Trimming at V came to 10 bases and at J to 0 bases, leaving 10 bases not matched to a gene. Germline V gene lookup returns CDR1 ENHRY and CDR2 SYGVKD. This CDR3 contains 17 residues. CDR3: CASHRGQAFSGANVLTF. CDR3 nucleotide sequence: TGTGCCAGCCACAGGGGGCAAGCATTCTCTGGGGCCAACGTCCTGACTTTC.

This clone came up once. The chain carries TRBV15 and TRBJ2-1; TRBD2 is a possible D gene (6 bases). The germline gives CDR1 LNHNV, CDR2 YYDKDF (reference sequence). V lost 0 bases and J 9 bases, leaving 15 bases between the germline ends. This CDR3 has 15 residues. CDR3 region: CATSRDLAGSGEQFF. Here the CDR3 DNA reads TGTGCCACCAGCAGAGATCTCGCCGGGAGCGGTGAGCAGTTCTTC.

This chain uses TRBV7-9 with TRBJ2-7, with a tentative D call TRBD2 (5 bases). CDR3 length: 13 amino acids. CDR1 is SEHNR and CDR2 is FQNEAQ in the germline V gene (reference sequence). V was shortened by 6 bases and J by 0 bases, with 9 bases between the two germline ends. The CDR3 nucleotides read TGTGCCAGCAGGCCTACTAGCTCCTACGAGCAGTACTTC. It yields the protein CASRPTSSYEQYF.

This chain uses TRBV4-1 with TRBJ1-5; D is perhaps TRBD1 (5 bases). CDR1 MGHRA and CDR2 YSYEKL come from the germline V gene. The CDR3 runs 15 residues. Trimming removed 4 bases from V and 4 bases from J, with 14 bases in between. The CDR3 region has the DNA TGCGCCAGCAGCCCTAACCGAGACAGAAATCAGCCCCAGCATTTT. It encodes CASSPNRDRNQPQHF.

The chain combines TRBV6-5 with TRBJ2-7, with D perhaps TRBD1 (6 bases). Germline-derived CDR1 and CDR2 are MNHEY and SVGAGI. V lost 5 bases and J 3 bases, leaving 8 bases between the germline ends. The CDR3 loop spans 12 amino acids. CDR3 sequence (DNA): TGTGCCAGCAGTACAGGGAACTACGAGCAGTACTTC. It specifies CASSTGNYEQYF.

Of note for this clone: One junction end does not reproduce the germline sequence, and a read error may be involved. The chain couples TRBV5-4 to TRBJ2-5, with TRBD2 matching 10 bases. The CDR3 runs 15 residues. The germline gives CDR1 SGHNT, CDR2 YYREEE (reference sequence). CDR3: CASSPGLAEQGTQYF. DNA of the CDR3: TGTGCCAGCAGCCCCGGACTAGCGGAGCAAGGGACCCAGTACTTC.

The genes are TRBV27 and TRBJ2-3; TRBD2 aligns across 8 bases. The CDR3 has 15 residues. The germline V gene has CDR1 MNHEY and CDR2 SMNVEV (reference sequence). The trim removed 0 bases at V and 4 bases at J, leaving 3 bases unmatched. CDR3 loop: CASSLSLAAADTQYF. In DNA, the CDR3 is TGTGCCAGCAGTTTATCACTAGCGGCCGCAGATACGCAGTATTTT.

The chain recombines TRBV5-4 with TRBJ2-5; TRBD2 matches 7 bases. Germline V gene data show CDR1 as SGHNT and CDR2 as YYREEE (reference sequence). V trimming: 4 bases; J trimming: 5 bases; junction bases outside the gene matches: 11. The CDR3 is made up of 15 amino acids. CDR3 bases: TGTGCCAGCAGCCCGTTTGTGCGAGCGGGGGAGACCCAGTACTTC. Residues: CASSPFVRAGETQYF.

The DNA of the CDR3 is TGTGCCAGTAGCGGGGTTGAAGGGATTGGGGCCAACGTCCTGACTTTC. Protein product: CASSGVEGIGANVLTF. The chain recombines TRBV19 with TRBJ2-6, with a possible D match to TRBD2 (5 bases). The CDR3 is made up of 16 amino acids. Germline lookup yields CDR1 LNHDA and CDR2 SQIVND (reference sequence). The V end lost 6 bases, the J end lost 3 bases, and 15 bases lay between the germline ends.

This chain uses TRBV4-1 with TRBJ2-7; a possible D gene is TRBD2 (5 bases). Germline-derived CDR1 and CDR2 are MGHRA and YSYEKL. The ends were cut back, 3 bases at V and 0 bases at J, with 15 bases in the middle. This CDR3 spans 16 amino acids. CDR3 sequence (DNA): TGCGCCAGCAGCCATGTTCTGAGACGGGGCTCCTACGAGCAGTACTTC. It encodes CASSHVLRRGSYEQYF.

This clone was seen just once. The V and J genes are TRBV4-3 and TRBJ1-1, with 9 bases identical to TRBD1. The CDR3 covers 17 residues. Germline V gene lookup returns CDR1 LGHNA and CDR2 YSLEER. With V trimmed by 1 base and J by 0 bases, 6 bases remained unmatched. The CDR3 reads CASSQAPGDRVNTEAFF. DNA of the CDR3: TGCGCCAGCAGCCAAGCGCCAGGGGACAGGGTGAACACTGAAGCTTTCTTT.

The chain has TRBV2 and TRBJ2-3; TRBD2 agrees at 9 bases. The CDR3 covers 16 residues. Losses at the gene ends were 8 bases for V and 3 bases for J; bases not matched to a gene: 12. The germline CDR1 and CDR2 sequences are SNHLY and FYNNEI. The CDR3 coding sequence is TGTGCCAGCGGCTTGATAGCGGGAGTAGTTACAGATACGCAGTATTTT. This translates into CASGLIAGVVTDTQYF. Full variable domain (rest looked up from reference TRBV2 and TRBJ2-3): EPEVTQTPSHQVTQMGQEVILRCVPISNHLYFYWYRQILGQKVEFLVSFYNNEISEKSEIFDDQFSVERPDGSNFTLKIRSTKLEDSAMYFCASGLIAGVVTDTQYFGPGTRLTVL.

The CDR3: CASSQAGLAALGPFNEQFF. CDR3 bases: TGCGCCAGCAGCCAAGCGGGACTAGCGGCTCTGGGGCCATTTAATGAGCAGTTCTTC. The chain couples TRBV4-1 to TRBJ2-1, with 11 bases that match TRBD2. Per germline, CDR1 MGHRA and CDR2 YSYEKL. J lost 7 bases, V lost 1 base, and 15 bases had no gene match. The CDR3 length is 19 residues.

In DNA, the CDR3 is TGCGCCAGCAGCGGAGGACAGAACCACGAGCAGTACTTC. Translation gives CASSGGQNHEQYF. The V and J genes are TRBV5-1 and TRBJ2-7; D possibly corresponds to TRBD1 (6 bases). V gave up 4 bases and J gave up 5 bases, with 13 bases separating them. This CDR3 has 13 residues. Germline-derived CDR1 and CDR2 are SGHRS and YFSETQ. Complete variable domain (other parts from reference TRBV5-1 and TRBJ2-7): KAGVTQTPRYLIKTRGQQVTLSCSPISGHRSVSWYQQTPGQGLQFLFEYFSETQRNKGNFPGRFSGRQFSNSRSEMNVSTLELGDSALYLCASSGGQNHEQYFGPGTRLTVT.

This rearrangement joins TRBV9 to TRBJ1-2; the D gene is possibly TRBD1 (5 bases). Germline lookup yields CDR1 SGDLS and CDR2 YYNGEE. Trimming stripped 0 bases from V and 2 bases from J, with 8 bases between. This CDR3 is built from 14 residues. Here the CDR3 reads CASSVGGLNYGYTF. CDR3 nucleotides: TGTGCCAGCAGCGTAGGGGGCCTAAACTATGGCTACACCTTC.

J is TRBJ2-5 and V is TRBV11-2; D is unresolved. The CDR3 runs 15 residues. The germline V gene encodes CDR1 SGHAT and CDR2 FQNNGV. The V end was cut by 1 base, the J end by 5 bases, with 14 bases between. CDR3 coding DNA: TGTGCCAGCAGCTTAGGGTCTTACGTCGGGGAGACCCAGTACTTC. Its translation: CASSLGSYVGETQYF.

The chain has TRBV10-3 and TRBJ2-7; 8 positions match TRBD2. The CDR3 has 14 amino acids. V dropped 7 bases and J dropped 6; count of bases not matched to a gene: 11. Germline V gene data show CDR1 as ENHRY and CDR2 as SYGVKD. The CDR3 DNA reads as TGTGCCATCAATCCCGGGACTAGAGTCCCCGAGCAGTACTTC. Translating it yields CAINPGTRVPEQYF.

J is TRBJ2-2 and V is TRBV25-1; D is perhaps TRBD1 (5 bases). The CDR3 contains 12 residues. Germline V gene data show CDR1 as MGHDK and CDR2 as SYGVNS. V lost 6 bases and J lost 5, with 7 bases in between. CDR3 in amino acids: CASRRQTGELFF. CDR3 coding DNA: TGTGCCAGCAGAAGACAGACCGGGGAGCTGTTTTTT.

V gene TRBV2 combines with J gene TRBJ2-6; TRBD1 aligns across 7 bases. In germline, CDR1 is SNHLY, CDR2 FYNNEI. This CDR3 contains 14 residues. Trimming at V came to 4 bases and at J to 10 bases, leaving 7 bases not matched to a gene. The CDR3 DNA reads TGTGCCAGCAGTGGTTCTACAGGGGTTAACGTCCTGACTTTC. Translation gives CASSGSTGVNVLTF. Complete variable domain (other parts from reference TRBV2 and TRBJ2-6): EPEVTQTPSHQVTQMGQEVILRCVPISNHLYFYWYRQILGQKVEFLVSFYNNEISEKSEIFDDQFSVERPDGSNFTLKIRSTKLEDSAMYFCASSGSTGVNVLTFGAGSRLTVL.